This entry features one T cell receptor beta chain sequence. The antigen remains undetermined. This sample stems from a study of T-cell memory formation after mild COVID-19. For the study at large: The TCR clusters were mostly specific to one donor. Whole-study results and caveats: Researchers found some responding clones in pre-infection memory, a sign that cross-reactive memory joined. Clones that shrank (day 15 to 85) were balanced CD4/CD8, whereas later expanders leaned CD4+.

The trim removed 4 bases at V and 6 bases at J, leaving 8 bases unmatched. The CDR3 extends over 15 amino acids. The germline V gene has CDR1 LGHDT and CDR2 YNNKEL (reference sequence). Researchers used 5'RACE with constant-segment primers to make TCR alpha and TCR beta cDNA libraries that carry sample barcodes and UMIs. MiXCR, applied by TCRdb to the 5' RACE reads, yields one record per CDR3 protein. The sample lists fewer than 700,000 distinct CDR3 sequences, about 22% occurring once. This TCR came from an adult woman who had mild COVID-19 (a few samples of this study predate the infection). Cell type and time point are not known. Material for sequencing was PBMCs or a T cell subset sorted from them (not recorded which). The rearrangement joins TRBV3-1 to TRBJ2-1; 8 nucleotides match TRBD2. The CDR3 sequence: CASSPFSGAGNEQFF. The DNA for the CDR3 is TGTGCCAGCAGCCCTTTTAGCGGGGCGGGCAATGAGCAGTTCTTC.